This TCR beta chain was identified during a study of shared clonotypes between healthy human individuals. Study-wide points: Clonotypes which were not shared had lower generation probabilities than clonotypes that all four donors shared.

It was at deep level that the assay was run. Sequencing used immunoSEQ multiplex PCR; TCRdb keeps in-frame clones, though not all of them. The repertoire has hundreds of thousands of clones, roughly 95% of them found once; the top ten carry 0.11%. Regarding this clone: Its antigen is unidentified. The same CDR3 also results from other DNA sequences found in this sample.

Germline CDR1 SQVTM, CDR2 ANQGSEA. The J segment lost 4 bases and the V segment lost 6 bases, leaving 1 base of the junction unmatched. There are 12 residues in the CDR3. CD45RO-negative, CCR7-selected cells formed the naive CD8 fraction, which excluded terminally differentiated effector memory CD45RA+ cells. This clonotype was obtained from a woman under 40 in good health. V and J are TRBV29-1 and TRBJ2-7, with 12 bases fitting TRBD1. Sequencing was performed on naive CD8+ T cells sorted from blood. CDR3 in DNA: TGCAGCGTGGGACAGGGGGCATACGAGCAGTACTTC. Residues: CSVGQGAYEQYF.